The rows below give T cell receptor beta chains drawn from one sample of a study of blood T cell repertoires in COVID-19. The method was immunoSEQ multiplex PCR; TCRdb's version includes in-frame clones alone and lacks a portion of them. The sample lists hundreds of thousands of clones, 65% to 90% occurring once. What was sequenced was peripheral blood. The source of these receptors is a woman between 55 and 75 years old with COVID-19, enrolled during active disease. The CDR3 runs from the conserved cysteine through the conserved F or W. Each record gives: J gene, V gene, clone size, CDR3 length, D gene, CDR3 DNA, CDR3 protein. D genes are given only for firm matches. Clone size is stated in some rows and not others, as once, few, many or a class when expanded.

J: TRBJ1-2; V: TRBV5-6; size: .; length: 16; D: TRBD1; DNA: TGTGCCAGCAGCTTGAGTTCAGGGACAGGGGGACATGGCTACACCTTC; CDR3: CASSLSSGTGGHGYTF
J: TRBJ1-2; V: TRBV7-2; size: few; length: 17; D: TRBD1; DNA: TGTGCCAGCAGCTTCGCCGGGACAGGGGGCGTCTTCTATGGCTACACCTTC; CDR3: CASSFAGTGGVFYGYTF
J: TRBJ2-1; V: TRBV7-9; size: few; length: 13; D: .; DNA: TGTGCCAGCAGCCCGAGGGTGGGTAATGAGCAGTTCTTC; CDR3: CASSPRVGNEQFF
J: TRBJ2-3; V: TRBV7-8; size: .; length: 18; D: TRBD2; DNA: TGTGCCAGCAGCTTAATACGGCTAGCGGGGCCCATCACAGATACGCAGTATTTT; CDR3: CASSLIRLAGPITDTQYF
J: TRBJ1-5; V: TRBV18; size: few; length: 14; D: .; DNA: TGTGCCAGCTCAGAGCAAGGAGGCAATCAGCCCCAGCATTTT; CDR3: CASSEQGGNQPQHF
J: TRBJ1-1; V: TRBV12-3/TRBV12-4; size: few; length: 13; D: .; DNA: TGTGCCAGCAGACAGGGAAGGAACACTGAAGCTTTCTTT; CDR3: CASRQGRNTEAFF
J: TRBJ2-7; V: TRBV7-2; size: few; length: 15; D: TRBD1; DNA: TGTGCCAGCAGCTTAGGAAGGACAGGGGGCTTCGAGCAGTACTTC; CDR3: CASSLGRTGGFEQYF
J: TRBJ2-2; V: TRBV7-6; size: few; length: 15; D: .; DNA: TGTGCCAGCAGCTTTAGCGGAACGAACACCGGGGAGCTGTTTTTT; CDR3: CASSFSGTNTGELFF
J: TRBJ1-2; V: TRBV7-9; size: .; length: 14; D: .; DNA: TGTGCCAGCAGCTTACCGGGAGTTGGGTATGGCTACACCTTC; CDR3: CASSLPGVGYGYTF
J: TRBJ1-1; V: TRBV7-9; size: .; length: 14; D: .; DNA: TGTGCCAGCAGCCAGGGGAGACCGAACACTGAAGCTTTCTTT; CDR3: CASSQGRPNTEAFF
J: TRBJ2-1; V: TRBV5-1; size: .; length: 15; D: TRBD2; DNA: TGCGCCAGCAGCTTGGGAGCGGGGTTATCGAATGAGCAGTTCTTC; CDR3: CASSLGAGLSNEQFF
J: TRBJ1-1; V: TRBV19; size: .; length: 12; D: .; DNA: TGTGCCAGTACCGCCTCGGGGACTGAAGCTTTCTTT; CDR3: CASTASGTEAFF
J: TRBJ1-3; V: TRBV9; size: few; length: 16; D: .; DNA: TGTGCCAGCAGCGTAGAGGGGTTGCCTTGGGGAAACACCATATATTTT; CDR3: CASSVEGLPWGNTIYF
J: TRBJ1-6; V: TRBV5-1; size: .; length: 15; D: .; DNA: TGCGCCAGCAGCTTGGCCGGGGAAATTAATTCACCCCTCCACTTT; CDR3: CASSLAGEINSPLHF
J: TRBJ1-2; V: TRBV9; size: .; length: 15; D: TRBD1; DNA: TGTGCCAGCAGCCCAAGTGGACAGGGACCTTATGGCTACACCTTC; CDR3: CASSPSGQGPYGYTF
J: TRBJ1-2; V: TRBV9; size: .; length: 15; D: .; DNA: TGTGCCAGCAGCGTAGGTGGCAGGCTTTCCTATGGCTACACCTTC; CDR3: CASSVGGRLSYGYTF
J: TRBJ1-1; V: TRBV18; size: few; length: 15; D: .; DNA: TGTGCCAGCTCACCACGGCAGGGTAGCTTGGCTGAAGCTTTCTTT; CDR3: CASSPRQGSLAEAFF
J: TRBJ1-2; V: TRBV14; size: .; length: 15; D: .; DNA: TGTGCCAGCAGCCAGTCCATGGGCAGGGGCGGAGGCTACACCTTC; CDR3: CASSQSMGRGGGYTF
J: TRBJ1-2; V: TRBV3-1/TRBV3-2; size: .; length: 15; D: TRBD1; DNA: TGTGCCAGCAGCCAAGCGACAGGGGGACACTATGGCTACACCTTC; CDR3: CASSQATGGHYGYTF
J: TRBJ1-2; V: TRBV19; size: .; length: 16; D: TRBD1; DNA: TGTGCCAGTAGTACCCGCGGACAGGGACGGTGGGATGGCTACACCTTC; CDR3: CASSTRGQGRWDGYTF
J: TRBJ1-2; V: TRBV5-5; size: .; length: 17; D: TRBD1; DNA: TGTGCCAGCAGCGTTAGTCTTCAGGGGGCCGTGGGCTATGGCTACACCTTC; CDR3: CASSVSLQGAVGYGYTF
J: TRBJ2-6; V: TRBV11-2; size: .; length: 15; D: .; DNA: TGTGCCAGCAGCTCTTACGCCTCTAGGGCCAACGTCCTGACTTTC; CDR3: CASSSYASRANVLTF
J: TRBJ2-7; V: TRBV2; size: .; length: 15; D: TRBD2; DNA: TGTGCCAGCTTACCCGGGACTAGCGGGGAATACGAGCAGTACTTC; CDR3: CASLPGTSGEYEQYF
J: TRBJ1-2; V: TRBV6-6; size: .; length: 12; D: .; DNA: TGTGCCAGCAGCCCCCGGACAGCGGGCTACACCTTC; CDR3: CASSPRTAGYTF
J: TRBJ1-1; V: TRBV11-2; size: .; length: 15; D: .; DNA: TGTGCCAGCAGCTTAATCGGACACTTGAACACTGAAGCTTTCTTT; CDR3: CASSLIGHLNTEAFF
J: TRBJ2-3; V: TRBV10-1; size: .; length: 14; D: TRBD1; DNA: TGCGCCAGCAGAGGGGGCGGAGGAACAGATACGCAGTATTTT; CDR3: CASRGGGGTDTQYF
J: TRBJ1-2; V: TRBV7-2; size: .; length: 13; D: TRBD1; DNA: TGTGCCAGCAGCTTCACAGGGGTCTATGGCTACACCTTC; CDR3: CASSFTGVYGYTF
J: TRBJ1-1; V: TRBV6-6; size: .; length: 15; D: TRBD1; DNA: TGTGCCAGCAGCCCCCTGGGACAGCGGAACACTGAAGCTTTCTTT; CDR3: CASSPLGQRNTEAFF
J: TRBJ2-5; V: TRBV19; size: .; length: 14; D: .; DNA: TGTGCCAGTAGTATAGGGGGCACCCAAGAGACCCAGTACTTC; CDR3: CASSIGGTQETQYF
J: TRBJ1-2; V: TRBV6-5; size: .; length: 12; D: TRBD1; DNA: TGTGCCAGTATGGGACAGGGGCATGGCTACACCTTC; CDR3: CASMGQGHGYTF
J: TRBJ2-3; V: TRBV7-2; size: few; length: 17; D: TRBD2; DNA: TGTGCCAGCAGCCTACCCCGGGGGGGCCAGGGCACAGATACGCAGTATTTT; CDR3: CASSLPRGGQGTDTQYF